The sequence of this T cell receptor beta chain was determined in a study of radiotherapy plus CTLA-4 blockade in lung cancer. As for the study in general: In around 17% of patients, objective responses were seen; roughly 28% had disease control. Study-wide results and caveats: The study found tumor-derived TCR clones expanded in blood after radiotherapy plus ipilimumab. Reported findings show early blood T cell clone dynamics, with interferon-beta, best predicted response.

This clone was seen only once. Its target is unknown. Focal radiation and CTLA-4 blockade (ipilimumab) were tested in chemo-refractory metastatic non-small-cell lung cancer patients. Sequencing was performed with immunoSEQ multiplex PCR; in TCRdb, only in-frame clones are kept and a portion is missing. Of 75,000 or so clones in the sample, roughly three quarters were seen once. Germline V lookup: CDR1 SGHDN, CDR2 FVKESK. The CDR3 is 16 amino acids. The V end was cut by 1 base, the J end by 6 bases, with 16 bases between. Sequenced material: peripheral blood, taken from a patient treated with radiotherapy plus ipilimumab. The chain employs TRBV14 and TRBJ2-1; no firm D call. The receptor's source is a human donor with non-small cell lung cancer who had a complete response to radiotherapy plus ipilimumab. The CDR3 sequence: CASSQVGGFGSNEQFF. The CDR3 coding sequence is TGTGCCAGCAGCCAAGTCGGTGGGTTCGGATCCAATGAGCAGTTCTTC.